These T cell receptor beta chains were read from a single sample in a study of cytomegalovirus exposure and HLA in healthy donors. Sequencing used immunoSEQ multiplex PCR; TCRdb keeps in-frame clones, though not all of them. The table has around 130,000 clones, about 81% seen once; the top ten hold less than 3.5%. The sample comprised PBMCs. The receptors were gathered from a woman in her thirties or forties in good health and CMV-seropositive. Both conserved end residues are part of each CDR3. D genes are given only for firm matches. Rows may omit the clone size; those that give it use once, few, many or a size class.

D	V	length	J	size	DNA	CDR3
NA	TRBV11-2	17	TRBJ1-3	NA	TGTGCCAGCAGCCCCGTTAACAGGAACCCGTCTGGAAACACCATATATTTT	CASSPVNRNPSGNTIYF
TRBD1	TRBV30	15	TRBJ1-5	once	TGTGCCTGGAGTTTGGGACAGGGGGCGTGGCAGCCCCAGCATTTT	CAWSLGQGAWQPQHF
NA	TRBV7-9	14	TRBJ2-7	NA	TGTGCCAGCAGCTCTGTGGCACGCCTCTACGAGCAGTACTTC	CASSSVARLYEQYF
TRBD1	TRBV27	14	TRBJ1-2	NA	TGTGCCAGCAGTTTATACCCGGGACAGTATGGCTACACCTTC	CASSLYPGQYGYTF
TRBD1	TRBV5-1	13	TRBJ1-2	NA	TGCGCCAGCAGCTCGGGACAGTTCTATGGCTACACCTTC	CASSSGQFYGYTF
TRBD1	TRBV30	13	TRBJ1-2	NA	TGTGCCTGGACGGGACAGGGGGCGGGGGGCTACACCTTC	CAWTGQGAGGYTF
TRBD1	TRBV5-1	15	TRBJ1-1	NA	TGCGCCAGCAGCTTGAATACAGGGGATGGCACTGAAGCTTTCTTT	CASSLNTGDGTEAFF
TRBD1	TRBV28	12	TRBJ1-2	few	TGTGCCAGCCTACAGGGGCGTTATGGCTACACCTTC	CASLQGRYGYTF
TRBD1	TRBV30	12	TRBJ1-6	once	TGTGCCTGGGAAGGACAGGATTCACCCCTCCACTTT	CAWEGQDSPLHF
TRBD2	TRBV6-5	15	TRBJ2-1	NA	TGTGCCAGCAGCGCGACTAGCGGGGTCTACAATGAGCAGTTCTTC	CASSATSGVYNEQFF
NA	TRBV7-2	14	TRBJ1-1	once	TGTGCCAGCAGCTTAAACGCCGGGAACACTGAAGCTTTCTTT	CASSLNAGNTEAFF
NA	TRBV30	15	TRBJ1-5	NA	TGTGCCTGGAGTGGCCTGAACAGGGGCAATCAGCCCCAGCATTTT	CAWSGLNRGNQPQHF
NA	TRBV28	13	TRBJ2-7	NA	TGTGCCAGCAGTTTGGGCCGGGACTACGAGCAGTACTTC	CASSLGRDYEQYF
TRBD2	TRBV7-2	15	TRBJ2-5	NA	TGTGCCAGCAGCACGGGGGGCGGGGGGGAAGAGACCCAGTACTTC	CASSTGGGGEETQYF
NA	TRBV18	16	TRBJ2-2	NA	TGTGCCAGCTCACCACCTGCTCGGGTTTTCACCGGGGAGCTGTTTTTT	CASSPPARVFTGELFF
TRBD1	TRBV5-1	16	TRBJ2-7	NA	TGCGCCAGCAGCTTGGCCCCTGGGACAGAATCCTACGAGCAGTACTTC	CASSLAPGTESYEQYF
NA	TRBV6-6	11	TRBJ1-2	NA	TGTGCCAGCAGTTCAGGTTATGGCTACACCTTC	CASSSGYGYTF
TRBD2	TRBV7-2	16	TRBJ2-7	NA	TGTGCCAGCAGCCGGGGGACTAGCGGGGGGGTAGGCGAGCAGTACTTC	CASSRGTSGGVGEQYF
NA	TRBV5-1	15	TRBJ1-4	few	TGCGCCAGCAGCGACCCAGGCGGGGCTAATGAAAAACTGTTTTTT	CASSDPGGANEKLFF
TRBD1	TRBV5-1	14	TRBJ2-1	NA	TGCGCCAGCGCCGGGACAGGGGGAGTCAATGAGCAGTTCTTC	CASAGTGGVNEQFF
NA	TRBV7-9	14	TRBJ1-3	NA	TGTGCCAGCAGCCAAAATCAGGGAGGAAACACCATATATTTT	CASSQNQGGNTIYF
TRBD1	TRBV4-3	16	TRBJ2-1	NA	TGCGCCAGCAGCCAACAGGGGGTCTTTTCCTACAATGAGCAGTTCTTC	CASSQQGVFSYNEQFF
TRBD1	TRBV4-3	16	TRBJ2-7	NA	TGCGCCAGCAGCCAAGACTTTGAGGGGGCGGCCTACGAGCAGTACTTC	CASSQDFEGAAYEQYF
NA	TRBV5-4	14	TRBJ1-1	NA	TGTGCCAGCAGCTTACGAGCGGTGAACACTGAAGCTTTCTTT	CASSLRAVNTEAFF
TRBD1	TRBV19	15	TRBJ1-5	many	TGTGCCAGTAGTATGAGGGGGCTTAGCAATCAGCCCCAGCATTTT	CASSMRGLSNQPQHF
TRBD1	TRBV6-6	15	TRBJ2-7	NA	TGTGCCAGCAGTTCGGATCCCGGGACAGGGGACGAGCAGTACTTC	CASSSDPGTGDEQYF
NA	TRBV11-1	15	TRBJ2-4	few	TGTGCCAGCAGCCCCGGCGGGACAGAGAGAAACATTCAGTACTTC	CASSPGGTERNIQYF
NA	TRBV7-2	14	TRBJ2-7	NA	TGTGCCAGCAGCCCATCGAGGGCCCCCTACGAGCAGTACTTC	CASSPSRAPYEQYF
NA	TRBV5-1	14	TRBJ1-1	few	TGCGCCAGCAGCTTTACGTCAGGGGCCTCTGAAGCTTTCTTT	CASSFTSGASEAFF
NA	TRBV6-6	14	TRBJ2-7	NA	TGTGCCAGCAGTTATTATCAGGGGGGCTACGAGCAGTACTTC	CASSYYQGGYEQYF
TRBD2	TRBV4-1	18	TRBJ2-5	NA	TGCGCCAGCAGCCAAGATCTCGGGCTAGCGGGGGGTCAAGAGACCCAGTACTTC	CASSQDLGLAGGQETQYF
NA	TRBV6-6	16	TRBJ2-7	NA	TGTGCCAGCAGTTACTCTCCCAGGGGGGATAGCGACGAGCAGTACTTC	CASSYSPRGDSDEQYF
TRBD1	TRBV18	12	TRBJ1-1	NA	TGTGCCAGCTCACCCGACAGGGCTGAAGCTTTCTTT	CASSPDRAEAFF
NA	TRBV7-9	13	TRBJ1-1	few	TGTGCCAGCAGCTTATACTCGAACACTGAAGCTTTCTTT	CASSLYSNTEAFF
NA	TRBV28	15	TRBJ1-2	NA	TGTGCCAGCACATTATTAACCAACGGGAAGTATGGCTACACCTTC	CASTLLTNGKYGYTF
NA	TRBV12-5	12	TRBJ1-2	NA	TGTGCTAGTGGTTCCCCCCTCTATGGCTACACCTTC	CASGSPLYGYTF
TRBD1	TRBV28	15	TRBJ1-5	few	TGTGCCAGCAGTTCACAGGGGTTGGGCAATCAGCCCCAGCATTTT	CASSSQGLGNQPQHF
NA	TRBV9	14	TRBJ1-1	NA	TGTGCCAGCAGCGCCGGACGGGAGAACACTGAAGCTTTCTTT	CASSAGRENTEAFF
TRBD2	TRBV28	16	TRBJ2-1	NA	TGTGCCAGCAGACTAGCGGGATTAAGCTCCTACAATGAGCAGTTCTTC	CASRLAGLSSYNEQFF
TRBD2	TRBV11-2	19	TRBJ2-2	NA	TGTGCCAGCAGCTTAGGATTGTCTAGCGGGAGCTTGAACACCGGGGAGCTGTTTTTT	CASSLGLSSGSLNTGELFF
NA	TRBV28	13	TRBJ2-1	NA	TGTGCCAGCAATACGGGCGGTAGCGATGAGCAGTTCTTC	CASNTGGSDEQFF
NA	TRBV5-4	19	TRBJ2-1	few	TGTGCCAGCAGCTTCCTTCTTGGGCATAAGCCGAGCTCCTACAATGAGCAGTTCTTC	CASSFLLGHKPSSYNEQFF
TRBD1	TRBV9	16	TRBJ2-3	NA	TGTGCCAGCAGCGCCTCGGGACAGGGTGCAACAGATACGCAGTATTTT	CASSASGQGATDTQYF
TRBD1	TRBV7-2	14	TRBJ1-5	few	TGTGCCAGCAGCCTAGACAGGGGCAATCAGCCCCAGCATTTT	CASSLDRGNQPQHF
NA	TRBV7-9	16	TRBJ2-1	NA	TGTGCCAGCAGCTTTTTAGCGGTTAGCTCCTACAATGAGCAGTTCTTC	CASSFLAVSSYNEQFF